These 21 T cell receptor beta chains came from one sample sequenced in a study of blood T cell repertoires in COVID-19 (TCRdb year 2020). Libraries were constructed by the immunoSEQ multiplex PCR assay. TCRdb carries this immuneACCESS record with in-frame sequences only. Its versions omit some clonotypes, under half of them owing to an unresolved V gene in the studies checked, with the rest unexplained. The sample contains over 130,000 clones, around 90% of them found a single time. Of the sample, 3.5% to 4.5% is held by the ten largest clones. The source material was peripheral blood. These receptors all stem from a woman between 55 and 75 years old with active or convalescent COVID-19.

This chain joins TRBV7-3 and TRBJ1-2; 7 bases map to TRBD1. Germline V gene data show CDR1 as SGHTA and CDR2 as FQGTGA. This CDR3 spans 16 amino acids. V trimming: 5 bases; J trimming: 7 bases; junction bases outside the gene matches: 16. CDR3 sequence: CASSPQGQEISGGYTF. DNA of the CDR3: TGTGCCAGCAGCCCTCAAGGACAGGAGATAAGTGGTGGCTACACCTTC.

The CDR3 nucleotides are TGTGCCAGCAGCTCAGGACTAGCGGGGCAAGAGACCCAGTACTTC. Translated: CASSSGLAGQETQYF. V usage is TRBV7-2 and J usage is TRBJ2-5, with 12 bases fitting TRBD2. Germline V gene lookup returns CDR1 SGHTA and CDR2 FQGNSA. Trimming at V came to 4 bases and at J to 2 bases, leaving 2 bases not matched to a gene. The CDR3 spans 15 residues.

The CDR3 DNA follows: TGTGCCAGCAGCTCTTCCAGGGTTGGCGAGCAGTACTTC. Translating gives CASSSSRVGEQYF. The chain joins TRBV7-9 to TRBJ2-7, with D possibly TRBD1 on 5 matching bases. The V gene's germline CDR1 is SEHNR and CDR2 FQNEAQ (reference sequence). CDR3 length: 13 residues. V shed 4 bases and J shed 6 bases, with 13 bases lying between them.

The chain joins TRBV7-9 to TRBJ2-7, with a possible D match to TRBD2 (6 bases). This CDR3 is built from 13 residues. Trimming stripped 8 bases from V and 0 bases from J, with 11 bases between. The germline V gene encodes CDR1 SEHNR and CDR2 FQNEAQ (reference sequence). The CDR3 loop is CASDGGNSYEQYF. CDR3 in DNA: TGTGCCAGCGATGGGGGGAACTCCTACGAGCAGTACTTC.

The rearrangement links TRBV4-1 to TRBJ1-4; TRBD1 matches at 9 bases. The CDR3 runs to 16 residues. The J segment lost 6 bases and the V segment lost 2 bases, leaving 7 bases of the junction unmatched. Germline CDR1 MGHRA, CDR2 YSYEKL. The CDR3 nucleotides read TGCGCCAGCAGCCAACCCAACAGGGGGCGGGATGAAAAACTGTTTTTT. It is translated as CASSQPNRGRDEKLFF.

The gene calls are TRBV7-2 and TRBJ2-5, with 10 positions matching TRBD1. CDR3 length: 15 amino acids. The V gene's germline CDR1 is SGHTA and CDR2 FQGNSA. J lost 5 bases, V lost 5 bases, and 8 bases had no gene match. The CDR3 DNA sequence: TGTGCCAGCAGCCCAGGGACAGGGGCAGGGGAGACCCAGTACTTC. Encoded protein: CASSPGTGAGETQYF.

The rearrangement links TRBV12-3 or TRBV12-4 to TRBJ1-4, with D hard to call. V lost 3 bases and J lost 7, with 9 bases in between. This CDR3 is 13 amino acids long. The CDR3 is CASSFNRGEKLFF. As DNA, the CDR3 is TGTGCCAGCAGTTTTAACCGCGGTGAAAAACTGTTTTTT.

The V and J genes are TRBV5-6 and TRBJ2-3; 12 nucleotides agree with TRBD2. The CDR3 runs to 17 residues. J was trimmed by 4 bases and V by 4 bases; bases with no gene match: 10. CDR1 and CDR2 (germline): SGHDT, YYEEEE. CDR3 nucleotides: TGTGCCAGCAGCCCTCCTAGCGGGGGGGCATTCTCAGATACGCAGTATTTT. It codes for CASSPPSGGAFSDTQYF.

This clone has more than one count but fewer than ten. The genes are TRBV13 and TRBJ1-3, with D maybe TRBD1 (6 bases). CDR3 length: 15 residues. Trimming shortened V by 5 bases and J by 7 bases, and 18 bases separated the two germline ends. The germline CDR1 and CDR2 sequences are PRHDT and FYEKMQ (reference sequence). The CDR3 spells CASSLLFGTRNTIYF. The CDR3 nucleotides are TGTGCCAGCAGCCTGCTCTTCGGGACAAGGAACACCATATATTTT.

CDR3: CASSSGTGFEQYF. The DNA of the CDR3 is TGCGCCAGCAGCTCCGGGACAGGGTTCGAGCAGTACTTC. The gene calls are TRBV5-1 and TRBJ2-7; 9 bases are a match to TRBD1. Per the germline V gene, CDR1 is SGHRS and CDR2 is YFSETQ. The CDR3 has 13 amino acids. Trimming took 3 bases from V and 6 from J; bases not matched to a gene: 4.

The rearrangement joins TRBV9 to TRBJ2-2, with 8 positions matching TRBD2. CDR1 is SGDLS, CDR2 YYNGEE, per germline. With V trimmed by 0 bases and J by 5 bases, 9 bases remained unmatched. The CDR3 length is 17 residues. The CDR3, as DNA: TGTGCCAGCAGCGTAGCTGGGTCAAAGCGGGGGACCGGGGAGCTGTTTTTT. Amino acid sequence: CASSVAGSKRGTGELFF.

In this sample, this clone turned up once. The chain is built from TRBV30 and TRBJ1-1; perhaps TRBD1 as D (6 bases). This CDR3 contains 15 residues. CDR1 and CDR2 (germline): GTSNPN, SVGIG (reference sequence). V was trimmed by 1 base and J by 3 bases, leaving 15 bases between them. The CDR3 bases are TGTGCCTGGAGTGGGGGGCGGCAGTTTCACACTGAAGCTTTCTTT. Its protein is CAWSGGRQFHTEAFF.

The chain couples TRBV6-5 to TRBJ1-5; 9 bases are shared with TRBD1. The ends lost 2 bases at V and 6 bases at J; junction bases unmatched: 5. The CDR3 runs 15 residues. Germline CDR1 and CDR2: MNHEY and SVGAGI. For the CDR3, the DNA is TGTGCCAGCAGTTACCCGGGACAGGGCTTTCAGCCCCAGCATTTT. Its protein product is CASSYPGQGFQPQHF.

J is TRBJ2-2 and V is TRBV7-8; TRBD1 might be the D (5 bases). This CDR3 has 17 residues. CDR1 and CDR2 from the germline V gene are SGHVS and FQNEAQ. V shed 0 bases and J shed 3 bases, with 14 bases lying between them. CDR3 sequence reads: CASSLAGRAGYTGELFF. The CDR3 DNA is TGTGCCAGCAGCTTAGCGGGCAGGGCTGGTTACACCGGGGAGCTGTTTTTT.

The chain has TRBV19 and TRBJ2-7; 9 bases line up with TRBD1. There are 13 residues in the CDR3. Germline V gene data show CDR1 as LNHDA and CDR2 as SQIVND (reference sequence). J lost 4 bases, V lost 6 bases, and 4 bases had no gene match. The CDR3: CASSRDREYEQYF. The CDR3 DNA reads TGTGCCAGTAGCCGGGACAGGGAGTACGAGCAGTACTTC. The full variable domain, with the rest looked up from reference TRBV19 and TRBJ2-7, is DGGITQSPKYLFRKEGQNVTLSCEQNLNHDAMYWYRQDPGQGLRLIYYSQIVNDFQKGDIAEGYSVSREKKESFPLTVTSAQKNPTAFYLCASSRDREYEQYFGPGTRLTVT.

The chain combines TRBV11-2 with TRBJ1-4; tentative D call: TRBD1 (6 bases). Germline CDR1 reads SGHAT; CDR2 reads FQNNGV. The CDR3 has 16 amino acids. V was pared by 5 bases and J by 2 bases, with 15 bases between. CDR3 sequence (DNA): TGTGCCAGCAGCCGGTTACAGGGAATCACTAATGAAAAACTGTTTTTT. Translation: CASSRLQGITNEKLFF.

This clone was seen once. The V gene is TRBV4-3, the J gene TRBJ1-1, with 7 nucleotides matching TRBD1. After removal of 0 bases from V and 4 bases from J, the junction contained 5 bases not matched to a gene. The CDR3 has 15 amino acids. Looked up from germline, CDR1 is LGHNA and CDR2 is YSLEER. Here the CDR3 reads CASSQERSGGTEAFF. The CDR3 DNA is TGCGCCAGCAGCCAAGAACGTTCAGGGGGCACTGAAGCTTTCTTT.

The rearrangement joins TRBV6-5 to TRBJ2-7; D not certain. Germline CDR1 MNHEY, CDR2 SVGAGI. Trimming shortened V by 2 bases and J by 3 bases, and 17 bases separated the two germline ends. The CDR3 is 16 amino acids. CDR3 in DNA: TGTGCCAGCAGTTACCCGTCGACAAAATCAGGCTACGAGCAGTACTTC. Encoded protein: CASSYPSTKSGYEQYF.

The V and J genes are TRBV18 and TRBJ1-6; D gene unclear. Germline assignment: CDR1 KGHSH and CDR2 LQKENI. The ends were cut back, 3 bases at V and 0 bases at J, with 3 bases in the middle. The CDR3 has 14 amino acids. The CDR3 protein is CASSPSSYNSPLHF. In DNA, the CDR3 is TGTGCCAGCTCACCGAGCTCCTATAATTCACCCCTCCACTTT.

This clone was counted between two and nine times. V is TRBV11-2 and J is TRBJ1-3; perhaps TRBD1 as D (6 bases). Deletions cut 1 base from V and 1 base from J, with 11 bases between. CDR3 length equals 16 residues. Per the germline V gene, CDR1 is SGHAT and CDR2 is FQNNGV. CDR3 sequence (DNA): TGTGCCAGCAGCTTAGTGCGGGGGCGGTCTGGAAACACCATATATTTT. Residues: CASSLVRGRSGNTIYF.

This clone has only one observation. The V call is TRBV19, the J call TRBJ1-5; no clear D gene. CDR1 and CDR2 from the germline V gene are LNHDA and SQIVND (reference sequence). The CDR3 has 12 residues. The germline V and J ends were trimmed by 4 bases and 5 bases, with 6 bases remaining between them. The CDR3 DNA reads as TGTGCCAGTAGTACTATCCATCAGCCCCAGCATTTT. It translates to CASSTIHQPQHF.